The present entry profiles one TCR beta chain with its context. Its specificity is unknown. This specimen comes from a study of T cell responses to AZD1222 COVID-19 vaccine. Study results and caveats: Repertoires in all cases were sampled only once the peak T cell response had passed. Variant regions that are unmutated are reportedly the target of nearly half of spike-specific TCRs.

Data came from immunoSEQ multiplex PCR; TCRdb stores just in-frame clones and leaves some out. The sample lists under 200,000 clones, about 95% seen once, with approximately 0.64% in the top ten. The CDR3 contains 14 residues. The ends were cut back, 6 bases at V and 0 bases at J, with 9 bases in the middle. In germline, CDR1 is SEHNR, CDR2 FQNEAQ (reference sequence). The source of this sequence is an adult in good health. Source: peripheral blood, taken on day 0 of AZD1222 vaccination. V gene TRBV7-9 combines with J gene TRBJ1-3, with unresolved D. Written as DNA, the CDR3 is TGTGCCAGCAGGGGAACCTTCTCTGGAAACACCATATATTTT. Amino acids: CASRGTFSGNTIYF.